This TCR beta chain was captured in a study of blood T cell repertoires in COVID-19 (dated by TCRdb to the early 2020s). Regarding the study in general: Samples from collaborators originated in the United States, Italy and Spain and spanned both the acute and convalescent phases of COVID-19. The repertoires were released in a freely available public database meant as a resource for research on the immune response to SARS-CoV-2. Nearly every sample came with metadata listing a de-identified subject ID, COVID-19 status, age in years and sex. The prospective study material was composed of cDNA or gDNA derived from T cells, B-cell-depleted T cells, or PBMCs. HLA class I and class II types, where available, came from metadata supplied by the sample provider rather than from assay-based typing. The samples were drawn from two sources: the first 160 participants of the ongoing ImmuneRACE study, and 1,200 or so subjects contributed by 6 global collaborators. Deeply sampled blood TCRbeta repertoires from subjects exposed to, actively infected with, or recovered from COVID-19 were included in the dataset.

Study-wide findings and limitations: The amount of clinical and demographic metadata varied by source and participant and was provided uncurated.

Each collaborating institution followed its own protocols to collect whole blood in K2EDTA tubes. Collaborator samples were shipped for TCRbeta analysis as frozen whole blood, isolated PBMCs, or DNA extracted from either sample type. Based on the germline V gene (reference sequence), the CDR1 and CDR2 sequences are SGHNT and YYREEE. From the cysteine through the phenylalanine, the CDR3 covers 16 amino acids. Left in the record is the CDR3 DNA by itself, 48 bases read in frame from the first base. V loses 4 bases at its end and J loses 2 bases; junction bases beyond the gene matches: 2. The immunoSEQ Assay, a bias-controlled multiplex PCR, was used to amplify TCRbeta CDR3 regions from genomic DNA. As for how the authors treated the data: Nucleated cell counts per sample were estimated from amplification of reference gene primers within the assay. Sequence reads were collapsed and filtered to measure the absolute abundance of every unique TCRbeta CDR3 rearrangement. For each sample, productive Simpson clonality was calculated by taking the square root of Simpson's diversity index across productive rearrangements. TCRdb limited this immuneACCESS table to in-frame rearrangements with V and J called. A share of clones is missing; checked studies link under half to unresolved V genes, and the rest is unexplained. V, J and clone size are those of that table, while D and trimming were read from the DNA. Recorded for this sample are 200,000 to 300,000 clones; around 87% of them occurred a single time. Of the sample, less than 8.5% falls within the top ten clones.

On this clone: No antigen is known for it. It has no much larger one-base neighbor in the sample; base qualities were not kept.

The specimen sequenced was peripheral blood. The chain is encoded by TRBV5-4 joined to TRBJ2-1; TRBD2 agrees with 14 junctional bases. The TCR sequence derives from a woman in her 70s with active or convalescent COVID-19. The CDR3 corresponds to CASSVGLAGAYNEQFF. The DNA reads TGTGCCAGCAGCGTGGGACTAGCGGGGGCCTACAATGAGCAGTTCTTC. The full variable domain, with segments outside the CDR3 supplied by the reference TRBV5-4 and TRBJ2-1 proteins, appears as ETGVTQSPTHLIKTRGQQVTLRCSSQSGHNTVSWYQQALGQGPQFIFQYYREEENGRGNFPPRFSGLQFPNYSSELNVNALELDDSALYLCASSVGLAGAYNEQFFGPGTRLTVL.